The T cell receptor beta chain described here comes from a study of T cell responses to AZD1222 COVID-19 vaccine. Comments on this clone: Its antigen is undetermined.

Study results and caveats: Spike regions recognized by vaccine-associated CD4 TCRs spanned the protein, led by 160-218 and 743-854. After the peak T cell response, and only then, were repertoires sampled. Baseline serology detected seropositivity in only a handful of AZD1222 recipients.

Pooled together were second doses at about 4 or about 12 weeks. Clones were sequenced by immunoSEQ multiplex PCR, and TCRdb holds only the in-frame ones, with some missing. Here the sample spans about 180,000 clones, 88% being singletons. Trimming left V 5 bases short and J 1 base short, with 14 bases between. Germline-derived CDR1 and CDR2 are MNHEY and SVGAGI. The CDR3 is 15 amino acids. The genes are TRBV6-5 and TRBJ2-5; tentative D call: TRBD1 (6 bases). The receptor's source is an adult who received the AZD1222 COVID-19 vaccine. The sequencing used peripheral blood, collected 28 days after the second AZD1222 dose. CDR3 amino acids: CASSPYRDTQETQYF. The CDR3 region has the DNA TGTGCCAGCAGTCCCTACAGGGACACCCAAGAGACCCAGTACTTC.